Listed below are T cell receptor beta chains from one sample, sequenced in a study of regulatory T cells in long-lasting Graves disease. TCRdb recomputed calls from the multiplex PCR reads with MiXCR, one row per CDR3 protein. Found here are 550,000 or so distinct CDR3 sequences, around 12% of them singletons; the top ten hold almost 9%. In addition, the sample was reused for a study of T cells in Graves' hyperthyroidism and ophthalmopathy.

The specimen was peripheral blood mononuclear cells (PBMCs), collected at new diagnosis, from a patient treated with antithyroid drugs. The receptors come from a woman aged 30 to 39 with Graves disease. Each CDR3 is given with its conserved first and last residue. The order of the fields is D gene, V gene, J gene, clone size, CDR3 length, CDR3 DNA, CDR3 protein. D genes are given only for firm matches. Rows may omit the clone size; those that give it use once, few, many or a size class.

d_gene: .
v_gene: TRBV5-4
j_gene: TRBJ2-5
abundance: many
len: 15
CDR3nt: TGTGCCAGCAGCGGGGGTAAGGCGCCTCGGGAGACCCAGTACTTC
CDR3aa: CASSGGKAPRETQYF

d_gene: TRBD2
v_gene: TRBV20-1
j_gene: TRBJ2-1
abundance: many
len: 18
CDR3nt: TGCAGTGCTAGAGATCTAACTAGCGGGAGTTCCTCCTACAATGAGCAGTTCTTC
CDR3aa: CSARDLTSGSSSYNEQFF

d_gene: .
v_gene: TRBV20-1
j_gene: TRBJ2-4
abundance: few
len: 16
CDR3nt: TGCAGTGCTAGAGATGAGACGGAAATATCCAAAAACATTCAGTACTTC
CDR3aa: CSARDETEISKNIQYF

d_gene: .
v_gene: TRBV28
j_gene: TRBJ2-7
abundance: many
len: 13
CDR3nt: TGTGCCAGCAGTTTAAATAGCGTTTACGAGCAGTACTTC
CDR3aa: CASSLNSVYEQYF

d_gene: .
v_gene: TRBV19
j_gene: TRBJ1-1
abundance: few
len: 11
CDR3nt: TGTGCCAGTAGGAGACACCCTGAAGCTTTCTTT
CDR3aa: CASRRHPEAFF

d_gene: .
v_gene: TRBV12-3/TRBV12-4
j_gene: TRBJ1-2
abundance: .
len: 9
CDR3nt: TGTGCCAGCTCCGGCCCCGTAACCTTC
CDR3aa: CASSGPVTF

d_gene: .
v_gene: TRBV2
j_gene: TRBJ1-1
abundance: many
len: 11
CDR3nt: TGTGCCAGCAGTGACGAGGCTGAAGCTTTCTTT
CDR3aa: CASSDEAEAFF

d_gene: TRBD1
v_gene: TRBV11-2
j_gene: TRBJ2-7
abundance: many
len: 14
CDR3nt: TGTGCCAGCAGCTTCGGGACAGGACTCTACGAGCAGTACTTC
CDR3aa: CASSFGTGLYEQYF

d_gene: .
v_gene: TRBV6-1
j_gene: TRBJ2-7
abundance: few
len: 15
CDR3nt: TGTGCCAGCCGCACTACCATTAAAGGCCGCGGCGAGCAGTACTTC
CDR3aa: CASRTTIKGRGEQYF

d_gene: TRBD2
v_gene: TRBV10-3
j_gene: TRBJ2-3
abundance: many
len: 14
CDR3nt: TGTGCCACTCGGAGCGGGAGGGGCACAGATACGCAGTATTTT
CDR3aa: CATRSGRGTDTQYF

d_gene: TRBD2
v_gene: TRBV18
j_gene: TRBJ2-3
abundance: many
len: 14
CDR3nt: TGTGCCAGCTCACCCCCGGTAGCGGGGGATACGCAGTATTTT
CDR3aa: CASSPPVAGDTQYF

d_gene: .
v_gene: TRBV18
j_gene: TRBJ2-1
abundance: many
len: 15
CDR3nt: TGTGCCAGCTCACCCCGGGACATGACCTACAATGAGCAGTTCTTC
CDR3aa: CASSPRDMTYNEQFF

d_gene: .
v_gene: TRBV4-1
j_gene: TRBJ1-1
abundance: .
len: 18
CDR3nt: TGCGCCAGCAGCCTACCCTTACCTTTAGCTACAGTGCACACTGAAGCTTTCTTT
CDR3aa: CASSLPLPLATVHTEAFF

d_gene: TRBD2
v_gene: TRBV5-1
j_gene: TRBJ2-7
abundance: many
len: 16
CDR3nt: TGCGCCAGCAGCTTGGCGGCTAGCGGGAACTCCTACGAGCAGTACTTC
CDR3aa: CASSLAASGNSYEQYF

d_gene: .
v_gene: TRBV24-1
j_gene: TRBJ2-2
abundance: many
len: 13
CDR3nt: TGTGCCACCAGTGATTCCACAGGGGGGGAGCTGTTTTTT
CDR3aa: CATSDSTGGELFF

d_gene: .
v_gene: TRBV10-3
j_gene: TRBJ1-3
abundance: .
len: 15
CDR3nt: TGTGCCATCTCCCGCCCCCTAAACTCTGGAAACACCATATATTTT
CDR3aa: CAISRPLNSGNTIYF

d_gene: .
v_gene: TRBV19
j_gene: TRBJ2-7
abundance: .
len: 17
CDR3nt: TGTGCCAGTAGTATGGGCCCCCGTGTTGGACGGCCCTACGAGCAGTACTTC
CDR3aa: CASSMGPRVGRPYEQYF

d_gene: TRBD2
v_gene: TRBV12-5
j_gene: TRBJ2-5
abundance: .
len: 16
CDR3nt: TGTGCTAGTGGGCCGGGACTAGCGGGAGACCAAGAGACCCAGTACTTC
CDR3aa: CASGPGLAGDQETQYF

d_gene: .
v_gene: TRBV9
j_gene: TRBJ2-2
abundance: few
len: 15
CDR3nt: TGTGCCAGCAGCGTATACCCGGTGGGGGCCGGGGAGCTGTTTTTT
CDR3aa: CASSVYPVGAGELFF

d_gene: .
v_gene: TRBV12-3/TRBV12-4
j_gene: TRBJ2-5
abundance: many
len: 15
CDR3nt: TGTGCCAGCAGTCCACACCAGGACCTAGTGGGGACCCAGTACTTC
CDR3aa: CASSPHQDLVGTQYF

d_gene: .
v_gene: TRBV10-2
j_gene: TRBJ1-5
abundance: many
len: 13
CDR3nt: TGCGCCACCATGCAGGGTTCGGGTCAGCCCCAGCATTTT
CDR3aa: CATMQGSGQPQHF

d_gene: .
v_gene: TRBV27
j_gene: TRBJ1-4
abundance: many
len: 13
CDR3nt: TGTGCCAGCTCCGACAGGAGGGATGAAAAACTGTTTTTT
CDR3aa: CASSDRRDEKLFF

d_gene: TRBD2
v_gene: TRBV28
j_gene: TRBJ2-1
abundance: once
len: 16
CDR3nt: TGTGCCAGCACCTATCGACTAGCGGGAGAAGGCAATGAGCAGTTCTTC
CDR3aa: CASTYRLAGEGNEQFF

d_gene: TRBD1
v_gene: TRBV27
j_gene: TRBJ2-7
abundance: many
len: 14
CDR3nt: TGTGCCAGCAGACGCACAGGGGGCTCCTACGAGCAGTACTTC
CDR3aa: CASRRTGGSYEQYF

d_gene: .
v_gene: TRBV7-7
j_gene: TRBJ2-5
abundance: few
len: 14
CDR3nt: TGTGCCAGCAGCGTACAGGGTCACCAAGAGACCCAGTACTTC
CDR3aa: CASSVQGHQETQYF

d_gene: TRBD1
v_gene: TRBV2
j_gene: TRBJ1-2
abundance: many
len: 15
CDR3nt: TGTGCCAGCAGTGAAGACAGGGGGCGCGCCTATGGCTACACCTTC
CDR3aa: CASSEDRGRAYGYTF

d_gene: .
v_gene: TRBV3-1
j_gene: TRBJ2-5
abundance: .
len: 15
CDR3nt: TGTGCCAGCAGCCAAGACGGAGCGGACCAAGAGACCCAGTACTTC
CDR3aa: CASSQDGADQETQYF

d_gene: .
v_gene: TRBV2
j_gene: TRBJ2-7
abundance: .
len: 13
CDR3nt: TGTGCCATCCGACAGACTTTCGACTACGAGCAGTACTTC
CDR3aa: CAIRQTFDYEQYF

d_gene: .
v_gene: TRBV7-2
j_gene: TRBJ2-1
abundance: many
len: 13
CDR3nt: TGTGCCAGCAGCCTTTCCGACCAAGCCCCCCAGTTCTTC
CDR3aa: CASSLSDQAPQFF

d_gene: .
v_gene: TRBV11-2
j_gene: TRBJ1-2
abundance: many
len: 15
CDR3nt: TGTGCCAGCAGCTCAAACTGGGAATTAAACTATGGCTACACCTTC
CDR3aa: CASSSNWELNYGYTF